This note documents a single T cell receptor beta chain sequence. Its antigen is currently unknown. Germline lookup yields CDR1 MNHEY and CDR2 SVGAGI. The CDR3 length is 15 residues. The V gene lost 7 bases and the J gene lost 3 bases, with 17 bases spanning the gap. This entry comes from a study of cytomegalovirus exposure and HLA in healthy donors. Assay: immunoSEQ multiplex PCR; the TCRdb copy retains only in-frame clones and omits some. The sample shows some 77,000 clones, about 94% of them seen only once. General observations from the study: Generally TCR sequences proved uncommon, though certain public TCRs appeared in numerous donors.

The receptor was isolated from a young man in good health and CMV-seropositive. The sample was PBMCs. The rearrangement joins TRBV6-5 to TRBJ2-3; TRBD1 might be the D (5 bases). The CDR3 bases are TGTGCCAGCACTCCCCGAGGACACCTGACAGATACGCAGTATTTT. Its protein product is CASTPRGHLTDTQYF.